The sequence of this TCR beta chain was determined in a study of monozygotic twins with cystic fibrosis. Overall study context: With about 15 PCR cycles, barcoded libraries came from around 2.9 micrograms of fragmented DNA. Study-level findings and limits: Co-twins had the most similar V usage for 13 of 16 pairs, J for 8. In this small cohort, shared CDR3 numbers showed no association with age, concordance or disease severity. Median Simpson clonality of approximately 0.0091 suggested naive T cells predominated.

Comment on this clone: Its antigen is unknown.

Germline CDR1 LNHDA, CDR2 SQIVND (reference sequence). Trimming pared 3 bases from V and 4 bases from J, leaving 13 bases between. The CDR3 is 15 residues long. The table came from immunoSEQ multiplex PCR; TCRdb's copy has only in-frame clones and leaves some out. The table includes some 30,000 clones, more than 85% detected once. The material sequenced was blood. This clonotype originated in a girl aged 2 to 9 with cystic fibrosis. The J gene is TRBJ2-1, the V gene TRBV19; possibly TRBD2 for D (5 bases). CDR3 DNA: TGTGCCAGTAGTATTACTCCGGACTCTTACAATGAGCAGTTCTTC. It encodes CASSITPDSYNEQFF.